The rows below give T cell receptor beta chains drawn from one sample of a study of post-analysis software for immune sequencing data. TCRdb called the PCR reads again in MiXCR, with one record for every CDR3 protein. The sample lists approximately 770,000 distinct CDR3 sequences, just over 45% occurring once. The sequenced sample consisted of blood. The receptors were gathered from a girl aged 5 to 17 with multiple sclerosis. Both conserved end residues are part of each CDR3. A D gene is named only where the DNA matches it firmly.

d_call | j_call | v_call | cdr3_aa
- | TRBJ1-4 | TRBV6-6 | CASSLDSRRRREKLFF
TRBD2 | TRBJ2-3 | TRBV28 | CASSPLAGGVDTQYF
TRBD1 | TRBJ2-7 | TRBV2 | CASSKYRGRNYEQYF
- | TRBJ2-1 | TRBV29-1 | CSVVRGTFGNEQFF
- | TRBJ2-3 | TRBV12-3/TRBV12-4 | CASSSLLTPDTQYF
- | TRBJ1-1 | TRBV7-2 | CASSLGPTQAFF
TRBD1 | TRBJ2-1 | TRBV12-3/TRBV12-4 | CASSLEQGGYNEQFF
TRBD2 | TRBJ2-1 | TRBV4-1 | CASSLLTSGVDNEQFF
- | TRBJ1-2 | TRBV19 | CASSIKTVNYGYTF
- | - | TRBV5-1 | CASPTSLTDRGRGEQYF
- | TRBJ1-5 | TRBV10-3 | CAISESEGDQPQHF
- | TRBJ2-7 | TRBV30 | CAWSQGQGDEQYF
TRBD1 | TRBJ2-1 | TRBV25-1 | CASRDRAHNEQFF
- | TRBJ2-1 | TRBV9 | CASSKVQASSYNEQFF
TRBD2 | TRBJ2-7 | TRBV29-1 | CSVAGVNPDEQYF
TRBD2 | TRBJ2-3 | TRBV10-3 | CAISESNLAGGSTDTQYF
TRBD1 | TRBJ1-2 | TRBV15 | CATSQGQGANGYTF
- | TRBJ2-1 | TRBV7-9 | CASGRGQHLYNEQFF
TRBD1 | TRBJ2-7 | TRBV9 | CASSQGEGQGSYEQYF
TRBD1 | TRBJ2-1 | TRBV5-1 | CASSPTGAEGNEQFF
TRBD1 | TRBJ1-2 | TRBV6-1 | CASSEVGRGNGYTF
- | TRBJ2-1 | TRBV7-2 | CASSLVHREQFF
TRBD2 | - | TRBV9 | CASSASGLASEQYF
- | TRBJ2-1 | TRBV6-1 | CASTTFPGGLVEGEQFF
- | TRBJ1-1 | TRBV6-5 | CASSLGRQVNTEAFF
- | TRBJ2-1 | TRBV20-1 | CSARGLAGAFNEQFF
TRBD2 | TRBJ2-5 | TRBV9 | CASSADTSARGETQYF
- | TRBJ1-2 | TRBV27 | CASSNLMGVGYTF
- | TRBJ2-1 | TRBV10-3 | CAISESGVLSYNEQFF
- | TRBJ2-7 | TRBV6-5 | CASRYWGQTYEQYF
TRBD2 | TRBJ2-3 | TRBV20-1 | CSTLGLVDTQYF
- | TRBJ2-3 | TRBV9 | CASALRDTQYF
- | TRBJ2-3 | TRBV29-1 | CSAGEGRTDTQYF
- | TRBJ2-1 | TRBV5-5 | CASSLGPLLSYNEQFF
- | TRBJ1-1 | TRBV18 | CASSPSAGSTEAFF
- | TRBJ2-7 | TRBV6-6 | CASSNRQVSYEQYF
- | TRBJ2-2 | TRBV12-3/TRBV12-4 | CASSLAGRSNTGELFF
- | TRBJ2-7 | TRBV4-1 | CASSQEARAYGQYF
- | TRBJ2-3 | TRBV2 | CASSESSDSEETDTQYF
- | TRBJ1-2 | TRBV15 | CATSRDQPTLNYGYTF
- | TRBJ1-5 | TRBV4-3 | CASSQESRVDQPQHF
- | TRBJ2-7 | TRBV20-1 | CSARGGGASYEQYF
- | TRBJ2-1 | TRBV11-2 | CASSTGDRPDEQFF
TRBD2 | TRBJ2-7 | TRBV20-1 | CSARTGTSGSYEQYF
- | TRBJ1-2 | TRBV11-2 | CASRLAGSYGYTF
- | TRBJ2-4 | TRBV28 | CASRDVIKNIQYF
TRBD1 | TRBJ2-4 | TRBV4-3 | CASSTSARDRKNIQYF
TRBD2 | - | TRBV30 | CAWSVQRLAVYEQYF